One T cell receptor (beta chain) is described in this entry. What it binds is unknown. Germline loops: CDR1 MGHDK, CDR2 SYGVNS. V lost 2 bases and J lost 2, with 18 bases in between. This CDR3 contains 17 residues. TCRdb's table, derived via immunoSEQ multiplex PCR, lists solely in-frame clones and lacks some. The sample lists tens of thousands of clones, roughly 72% occurring once. Using viral peptide pools, the ViraFEST assay grew out antigen-specific CD4+ T cells prior to sequencing. Culture proceeded for approximately 10 days, and CD4+ T cells were then isolated. As their vaccination, participants received two doses of either BNT162b2 or mRNA-1273. None of the vaccinated had previously contracted SARS-CoV-2, and their nucleocapsid antibodies tested negative. IL-2 at about 9.7 IU/ml and peptides at around 9.1 ug/ml were added to cultured PBMC, approximately 2.2 million per well. It was on days 3 and 7 that half the medium was replaced with IL-2 medium.

The sample comes from a study of vaccination effects on CD4 cells after COVID-19. The chain combines TRBV25-1 with TRBJ1-1; D ambiguous. The sequence was obtained from a human donor who received a COVID-19 vaccine. The sequences come from CD4+ T cells from PBMCs cultured with HCoV-229E spike peptides, collected after COVID-19 vaccination. The CDR3 sequence is CASSEDPWVGVNTEAFF. The CDR3 DNA sequence: TGTGCCAGCAGTGAAGACCCTTGGGTCGGAGTAAACACTGAAGCTTTCTTT.